This T cell receptor beta chain emerged from a study of monozygotic twins with inflammatory bowel disease. The CDR3 sequence is 12 residues long. The germline CDR1 and CDR2 sequences are DFQATT and SNEGSKA (reference sequence). Of note for this clonotype: Its antigen remains unknown.

Study-wide results and limits: IBD patients shared fewer clonotypes with other individuals than healthy twins, especially patients with disease activity signs. Support was absent for any single strong signal or clonotype linked to IBD. TCRbeta diversity (inverse Simpson) was lower in IBD patients than in healthy co-twins.

TCRdb reprocessed the 5' RACE reads and keeps a single row for each CDR3 protein, giving no DNA. The table lists over 110,000 distinct CDR3 sequences, with roughly 2.5% in the top ten. The receptor was derived from a human donor with ulcerative colitis or Crohn's disease, or a healthy co-twin of an affected twin (not recorded which). The rearrangement joins TRBV20-1 to TRBJ1-2. Sequencing was performed on blood. The CDR3 loop is CSARGSGYGYTF.